This T cell receptor (beta chain) was recovered during a study of cytomegalovirus exposure and HLA in healthy donors. TCRdb keeps only in-frame clones here, not all; method: immunoSEQ multiplex PCR. The sample carries about 110,000 clones, 90% to 96% recorded once. This CDR3 contains 15 residues. CDR1 is LNHNV, CDR2 YYDKDF, per germline (reference sequence). Losses at the gene ends were 2 bases for V and 7 bases for J; bases not matched to a gene: 11. This TCR came from a woman younger than 30 in good health and CMV-seronegative. Input material: PBMCs. The gene calls are TRBV15 and TRBJ2-7; TRBD1 matches 7 bases. CDR3 sequence reads: CATSRWGKGAEEQYF. CDR3 sequence (DNA): TGTGCCACCAGCAGATGGGGGAAGGGGGCGGAAGAGCAGTACTTC.